Below are 21 T cell receptor beta chains sequenced from a single sample in a study of cytomegalovirus exposure and HLA in healthy donors. The primer mix had 60 Vbeta and 13 Jbeta primers. Only in-frame clones appear in the TCRdb table, and some are missing; sequencing was by immunoSEQ multiplex PCR. Altogether 200,000 to 250,000 clones are present, 77% being singletons, with the ten largest covering around 2.8%. The sequencing input was PBMCs. These receptors were taken from a woman aged 60 to 75 in good health and CMV-seropositive.

V gene TRBV7-3 combines with J gene TRBJ2-1; tentative D call: TRBD1 (6 bases). The CDR3 runs to 12 residues. The germline CDR1 and CDR2 sequences are SGHTA and FQGTGA. The V gene lost 2 bases and the J gene lost 10 bases, with 9 bases spanning the gap. The CDR3 loop reads CASSLQQGEQFF. The CDR3, as DNA: TGTGCCAGCAGCTTACAGCAGGGGGAGCAGTTCTTC.

The chain uses TRBV5-1 and TRBJ2-1; TRBD2 agrees at 13 bases. The length of the CDR3 is 19 residues. Germline CDR1 is SGHRS and CDR2 is YFSETQ. Losses at the gene ends were 4 bases for V and 0 bases for J; bases not matched to a gene: 10. The CDR3 DNA is TGCGCCAGCAGCCCAATCCAGACTAGCGGGGGGAGCTCCTACAATGAGCAGTTCTTC. It translates to CASSPIQTSGGSSYNEQFF. The full variable domain, completed using reference TRBV5-1 and TRBJ2-1, is KAGVTQTPRYLIKTRGQQVTLSCSPISGHRSVSWYQQTPGQGLQFLFEYFSETQRNKGNFPGRFSGRQFSNSRSEMNVSTLELGDSALYLCASSPIQTSGGSSYNEQFFGPGTRLTVL.

V usage is TRBV30 and J usage is TRBJ2-1; 10 nucleotides line up with TRBD2. The CDR3 is made up of 14 amino acids. CDR1 is GTSNPN, CDR2 SVGIG, per germline (reference sequence). Unmatched junction bases numbered 19, after V lost 8 bases and J lost 15 bases. In DNA, the CDR3 is TGTGCCAGGGGAAAGCGGGAGGGCCCTCTCCCCAGGTTCTTC. Amino acids: CARGKREGPLPRFF.

J is TRBJ1-2 and V is TRBV7-9; perhaps TRBD1 as D (5 bases). Trimming pared 5 bases from V and 6 bases from J, leaving 13 bases between. CDR1 is SEHNR and CDR2 is FQNEAQ in the germline V gene (reference sequence). There are 13 residues in the CDR3. The CDR3 bases are TGTGCCAGCAGCCCCAGGGAGGCCGATGGCTACACCTTC. It is translated as CASSPREADGYTF. The variable domain in full, with the rest retrieved from reference TRBV7-9 and TRBJ1-2, is DTGVSQNPRHKITKRGQNVTFRCDPISEHNRLYWYRQTLGQGPEFLTYFQNEAQLEKSRLLSDRFSAERPKGSFSTLEIQRTEQGDSAMYLCASSPREADGYTFGSGTRLTVV.

The chain is built from TRBV11-2 and TRBJ2-2, with 9 bases lining up with TRBD1. Looked up from germline, CDR1 is SGHAT and CDR2 is FQNNGV. The CDR3 totals 17 residues. The J segment lost 5 bases and the V segment lost 3 bases, leaving 10 bases of the junction unmatched. The CDR3 DNA reads TGTGCCAGCAGCTTTCCAACAGGGGGCAAGTGGACCGGGGAGCTGTTTTTT. Translation: CASSFPTGGKWTGELFF.

This clone was recorded at least ten times. The CDR3 loop is CASSHGPRRETQYF. The CDR3 DNA reads TGTGCCAGCAGCCACGGACCCCGGAGGGAGACCCAGTACTTC. V and J are TRBV14 and TRBJ2-5; D possibly corresponds to TRBD2 (5 bases). The germline V gene has CDR1 SGHDN and CDR2 FVKESK. The CDR3 has 14 residues. The V gene lost 3 bases and the J gene lost 5 bases, with 13 bases spanning the gap.

This clone was found once. The chain couples TRBV18 to TRBJ2-2; no definite D call. CDR3 length: 13 residues. Trimming removed 8 bases at V and 1 base at J, with 8 bases between. Germline V gene lookup returns CDR1 KGHSH and CDR2 LQKENI. The CDR3, as DNA: TGTGCCAGCCCCCGAGGGAACACCGGGGAGCTGTTTTTT. Translating it yields CASPRGNTGELFF.

The chain is built from TRBV7-2 and TRBJ1-1; 7 nucleotides match TRBD1. With 1 base clipped from V and 5 bases from J, the junction kept 4 bases outside the gene matches. In germline, CDR1 is SGHTA, CDR2 FQGNSA. The CDR3 length is 14 residues. DNA of the CDR3: TGTGCCAGCAGCTTAGGGGACAGACTGACTGAAGCTTTCTTT. Amino acids: CASSLGDRLTEAFF.

This clone has a single count. Other DNA sequences in this sample translate to the same CDR3. The rearrangement uses TRBV5-1 and TRBJ2-7; TRBD2 matches at 10 bases. This CDR3 spans 16 amino acids. V gave up 0 bases and J gave up 1 base; unmatched junction bases: 4. Germline CDR1 is SGHRS and CDR2 is YFSETQ. The CDR3 loop is CASSLAGLAVSYEQYF. The CDR3 DNA reads as TGCGCCAGCAGCTTGGCCGGACTAGCGGTTTCCTACGAGCAGTACTTC.

The chain links TRBV7-2 to TRBJ2-7; 8 bases agree with TRBD1. The germline gives CDR1 SGHTA, CDR2 FQGNSA. Unmatched junction bases numbered 6, after V lost 5 bases and J lost 0 bases. CDR3 length: 15 residues. The CDR3 reads CASSLGQGYSYEQYF. Here the CDR3 DNA reads TGTGCCAGCAGCCTAGGACAGGGATACTCCTACGAGCAGTACTTC. The full variable domain, with the rest looked up from reference TRBV7-2 and TRBJ2-7, is GAGVSQSPSNKVTEKGKDVELRCDPISGHTALYWYRQSLGQGLEFLIYFQGNSAPDKSGLPSDRFSAERTGGSVSTLTIQRTQQEDSAVYLCASSLGQGYSYEQYFGPGTRLTVT.

This chain links TRBV7-9 with TRBJ1-2; D gene unclear. V was trimmed by 3 bases and J by 3 bases, leaving 8 bases between them. The CDR3 spans 13 residues. Germline CDR1 is SEHNR and CDR2 is FQNEAQ (reference sequence). This CDR3 reads CASSFQDYYGYTF. As DNA, the CDR3 is TGTGCCAGCAGCTTTCAGGATTACTATGGCTACACCTTC.

V gene TRBV29-1 combines with J gene TRBJ1-3; 7 bases are a match to TRBD1. The CDR3 runs 13 residues. Looked up from germline, CDR1 is SQVTM and CDR2 is ANQGSEA. V trimming: 4 bases; J trimming: 3 bases; junction bases outside the gene matches: 3. The CDR3 here is CSVAAGGGNTIYF. The DNA for the CDR3 is TGCAGCGTTGCGGCAGGGGGTGGAAACACCATATATTTT.

The chain uses TRBV9 and TRBJ2-3; TRBD2 aligns across 12 bases. CDR1 is SGDLS, CDR2 YYNGEE, per germline. The CDR3 extends over 17 amino acids. Unmatched junction bases numbered 6, after V lost 0 bases and J lost 4 bases. The CDR3 nucleotides are TGTGCCAGCAGCGTAGCACCTAGCGGGGGGGCGGCAGATACGCAGTATTTT. Encoded protein: CASSVAPSGGAADTQYF.

This chain joins TRBV2 and TRBJ1-1; D call uncertain. V was cut by 0 bases and J by 7 bases, with 15 bases left in between. Looked up from germline, CDR1 is SNHLY and CDR2 is FYNNEI. The CDR3 runs 15 residues. The chain's CDR3 is CASSEAEPGISEAFF. The DNA of the CDR3 is TGTGCCAGCAGTGAAGCGGAACCGGGGATTAGTGAAGCTTTCTTT. The entire variable domain, with the rest obtained from reference TRBV2 and TRBJ1-1, is as follows: EPEVTQTPSHQVTQMGQEVILRCVPISNHLYFYWYRQILGQKVEFLVSFYNNEISEKSEIFDDQFSVERPDGSNFTLKIRSTKLEDSAMYFCASSEAEPGISEAFFGQGTRLTVV.

The chain links TRBV10-3 to TRBJ2-3; TRBD2 is a possible D gene (5 bases). Trimming cost V 0 bases and J 6 bases, with 10 bases left between them. Germline lookup yields CDR1 ENHRY and CDR2 SYGVKD. CDR3 length: 14 amino acids. Here the CDR3 DNA reads TGTGCCATCAGTGAGTCGTTAATAGCGGATACGCAGTATTTT. Its protein is CAISESLIADTQYF.

The chain combines TRBV6-1 with TRBJ1-2; D gene uncertain. V was cut by 6 bases and J by 1 base, with 9 bases left in between. The CDR3 contains 13 residues. Germline-derived CDR1 and CDR2 are MNHNS and SASEGT. This CDR3 reads CASRQAGNYGYTF. The CDR3 DNA reads TGTGCCAGCAGGCAAGCGGGTAACTATGGCTACACCTTC.

CDR3 in DNA: TGTGCCAGCAGCTTCGGTTTCGGGGGGAACACTGAAGCTTTCTTT. Translated: CASSFGFGGNTEAFF. The chain has TRBV6-5 and TRBJ1-1, with D perhaps matching TRBD1 (5 bases). The length of the CDR3 is 15 residues. The germline V gene encodes CDR1 MNHEY and CDR2 SVGAGI. V was pared by 6 bases and J by 1 base, with 15 bases between.

This sequence joins TRBV2 and TRBJ2-7; 10 bases are a match to TRBD1. The length of the CDR3 is 13 residues. Germline V gives CDR1 SNHLY, CDR2 FYNNEI. Losses at the gene ends were 4 bases for V and 7 bases for J; bases not matched to a gene: 4. CDR3 amino acids: CASSGQGAGEQYF. For the CDR3, the DNA is TGTGCCAGCAGTGGACAGGGGGCGGGGGAGCAGTACTTC. Supplemented by reference TRBV2 and TRBJ2-7, the full variable domain reads EPEVTQTPSHQVTQMGQEVILRCVPISNHLYFYWYRQILGQKVEFLVSFYNNEISEKSEIFDDQFSVERPDGSNFTLKIRSTKLEDSAMYFCASSGQGAGEQYFGPGTRLTVT.

This clone has a single count. The chain employs TRBV28 and TRBJ2-5; 10 bases line up with TRBD1. CDR3 length: 13 amino acids. The trim removed 7 bases at V and 11 bases at J, leaving 10 bases unmatched. Per germline, CDR1 MDHEN and CDR2 SYDVKM. The CDR3 region has the DNA TGTGCCAGCACTGGACAGGGGGAGTCGGGGCAGTACTTC. It specifies CASTGQGESGQYF.

The CDR3 nucleotides read TGTGCCTGGAGTTTGGACAGGGGCCGAAAGTACTTC. Its protein product is CAWSLDRGRKYF. The chain employs TRBV30 and TRBJ2-7; 9 nucleotides agree with TRBD1. Germline lookup yields CDR1 GTSNPN and CDR2 SVGIG (reference sequence). Trimming at V came to 2 bases and at J to 11 bases, leaving 7 bases not matched to a gene. This CDR3 comprises 12 residues.

The chain recombines TRBV10-2 with TRBJ2-1, with unresolved D. The CDR3 has 17 amino acids. The V end lost 5 bases, the J end lost 0 bases, and 17 bases lay between the germline ends. Germline CDR1 and CDR2: WSHSY and SAAADI. The CDR3 region has the DNA TGCGCCAGCAGTCTTCCCCACGCGGCGAACTCCTACAATGAGCAGTTCTTC. Translation: CASSLPHAANSYNEQFF.